This section outlines one T cell receptor (beta chain) sequence together with its context. The antigen is undetermined. The sample is drawn from a study of cytomegalovirus exposure and HLA in healthy donors. The protocol was immunoSEQ multiplex PCR, while the TCRdb copy is restricted to in-frame clones and leaves out a portion. The repertoire includes about 240,000 clones, approximately 86% of them detected once, and roughly 1.2% sits in the top ten. The CDR3 is 18 amino acids. CDR1 SNHLY and CDR2 FYNNEI come from the germline V gene. With 6 bases removed from V and 0 bases from J, the gap between germline ends came to 21 bases. Study observations and caveats: TCR beta chains numbering some 150 were designated cytomegalovirus-associated. According to a later analysis, TCR clusters from the first cohort tended to co-occur in the roughly 130 validation repertoires. Testing in vitro showed a few CMV-associated chains specific for CMV antigens.

Specimen: PBMCs. This receptor was taken from a woman in her twenties or thirties in good health and CMV-seropositive. The genes are TRBV2 and TRBJ2-1; tentatively, D is TRBD2 (5 bases). This chain's CDR3 is CASRPPNLAGSSYNEQFF. In DNA, the CDR3 is TGTGCCAGCAGGCCCCCGAATCTAGCAGGTAGCTCCTACAATGAGCAGTTCTTC.